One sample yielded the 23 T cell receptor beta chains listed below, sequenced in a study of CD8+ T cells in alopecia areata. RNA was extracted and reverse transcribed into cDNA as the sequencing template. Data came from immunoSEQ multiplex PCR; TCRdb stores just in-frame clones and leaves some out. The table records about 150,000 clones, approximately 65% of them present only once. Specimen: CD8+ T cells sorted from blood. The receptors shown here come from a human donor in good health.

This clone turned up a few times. CDR3 in amino acids: CAWSVPHRVYQFF. DNA for the CDR3: TGTGCCTGGAGTGTACCTCATAGGGTCTATCAGTTCTTC. The chain has TRBV30 and TRBJ2-1, with D uncertain. Trimming removed 0 bases from V and 13 bases from J, with 16 bases in between. Germline CDR1 GTSNPN, CDR2 SVGIG (reference sequence). The CDR3 length is 13 residues.

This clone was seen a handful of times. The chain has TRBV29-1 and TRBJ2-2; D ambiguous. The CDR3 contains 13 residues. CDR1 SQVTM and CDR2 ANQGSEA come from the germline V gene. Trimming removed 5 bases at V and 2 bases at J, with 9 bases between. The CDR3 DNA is TGCAGCGTTCCTGAGGACAACACCGGGGAGCTGTTTTTT. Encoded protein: CSVPEDNTGELFF.

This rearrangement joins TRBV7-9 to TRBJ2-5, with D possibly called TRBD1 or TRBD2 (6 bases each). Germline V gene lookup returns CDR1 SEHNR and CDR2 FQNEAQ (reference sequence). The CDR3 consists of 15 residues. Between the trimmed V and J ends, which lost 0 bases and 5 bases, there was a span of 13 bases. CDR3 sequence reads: CASSLASGALETQYF. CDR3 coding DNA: TGTGCCAGCAGCTTAGCTTCGGGGGCGTTGGAGACCCAGTACTTC.

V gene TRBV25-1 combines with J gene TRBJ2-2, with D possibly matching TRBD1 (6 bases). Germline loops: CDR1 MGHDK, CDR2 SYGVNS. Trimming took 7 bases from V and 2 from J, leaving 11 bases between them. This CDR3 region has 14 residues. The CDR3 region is CASNWTENTGELFF. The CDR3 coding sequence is TGTGCCAGCAACTGGACAGAAAACACCGGGGAGCTGTTTTTT.

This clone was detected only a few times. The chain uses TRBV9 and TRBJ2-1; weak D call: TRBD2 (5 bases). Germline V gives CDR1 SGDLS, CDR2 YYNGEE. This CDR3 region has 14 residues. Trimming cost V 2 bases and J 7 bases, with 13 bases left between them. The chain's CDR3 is CASSVSGKVNEQFF. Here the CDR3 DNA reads TGTGCCAGCAGCGTTTCCGGGAAGGTTAATGAGCAGTTCTTC.

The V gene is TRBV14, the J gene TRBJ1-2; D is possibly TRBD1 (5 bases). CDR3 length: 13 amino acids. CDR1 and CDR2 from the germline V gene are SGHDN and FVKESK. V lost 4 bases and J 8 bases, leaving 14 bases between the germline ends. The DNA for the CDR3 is TGTGCCAGCAGCCCGCCGGGGCGGACGGGCTACACCTTC. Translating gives CASSPPGRTGYTF. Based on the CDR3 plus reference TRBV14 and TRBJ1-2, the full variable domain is EAGVTQFPSHSVIEKGQTVTLRCDPISGHDNLYWYRRVMGKEIKFLLHFVKESKQDESGMPNNRFLAERTGGTYSTLKVQPAELEDSGVYFCASSPPGRTGYTFGSGTRLTVV.

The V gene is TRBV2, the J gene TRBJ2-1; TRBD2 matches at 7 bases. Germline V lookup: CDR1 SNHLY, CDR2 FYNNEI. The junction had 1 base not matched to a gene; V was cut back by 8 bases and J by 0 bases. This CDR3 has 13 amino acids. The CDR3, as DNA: TGTGCCAGCTGGGAGGGCTCCTACAATGAGCAGTTCTTC. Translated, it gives CASWEGSYNEQFF.

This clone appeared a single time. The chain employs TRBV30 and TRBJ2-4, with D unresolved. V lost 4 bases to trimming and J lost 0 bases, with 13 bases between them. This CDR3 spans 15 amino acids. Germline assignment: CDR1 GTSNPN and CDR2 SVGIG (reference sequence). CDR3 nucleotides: TGTGCCTGGACGGCGACGACACTAGCCAAAAACATTCAGTACTTC. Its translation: CAWTATTLAKNIQYF. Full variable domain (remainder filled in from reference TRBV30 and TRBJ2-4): SQTIHQWPATLVQPVGSPLSLECTVEGTSNPNLYWYRQAAGRGLQLLFYSVGIGQISSEVPQNLSASRPQDRQFILSSKKLLLSDSGFYLCAWTATTLAKNIQYFGAGTRLSVL.

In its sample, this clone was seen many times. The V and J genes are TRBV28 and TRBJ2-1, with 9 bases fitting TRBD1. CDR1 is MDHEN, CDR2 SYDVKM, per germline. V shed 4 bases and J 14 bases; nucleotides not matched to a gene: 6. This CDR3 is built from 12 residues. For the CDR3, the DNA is TGTGCCAGCAGTTACGACAGGGGGGAAAAGTTCTTC. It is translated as CASSYDRGEKFF. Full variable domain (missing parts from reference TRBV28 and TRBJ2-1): DVKVTQSSRYLVKRTGEKVFLECVQDMDHENMFWYRQDPGLGLRLIYFSYDVKMKEKGDIPEGYSVSREKKERFSLILESASTNQTSMYLCASSYDRGEKFFGPGTRLTVL.

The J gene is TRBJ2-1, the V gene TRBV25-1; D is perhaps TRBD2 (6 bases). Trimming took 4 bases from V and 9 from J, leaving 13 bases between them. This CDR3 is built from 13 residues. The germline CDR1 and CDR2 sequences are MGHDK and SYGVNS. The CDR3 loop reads CASSGLGVGEQFF. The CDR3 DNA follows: TGTGCCAGCAGTGGACTAGGGGTAGGTGAGCAGTTCTTC.

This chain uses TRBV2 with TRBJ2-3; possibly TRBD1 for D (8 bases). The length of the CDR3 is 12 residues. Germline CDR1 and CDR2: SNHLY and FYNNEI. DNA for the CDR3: TGTTCACAGGGGGGGATATCCCCTACGCAGTATTTT. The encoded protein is CSQGGISPTQYF.

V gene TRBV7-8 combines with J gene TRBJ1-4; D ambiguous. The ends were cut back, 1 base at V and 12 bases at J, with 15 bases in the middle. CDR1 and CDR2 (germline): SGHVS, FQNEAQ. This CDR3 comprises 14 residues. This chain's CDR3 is CASSLETGEGELFF. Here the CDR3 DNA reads TGTGCCAGCAGCTTAGAAACCGGGGAGGGAGAACTGTTTTTT. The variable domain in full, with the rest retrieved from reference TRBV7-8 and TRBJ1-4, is GAGVSQSPRYKVAKRGQDVALRCDPISGHVSLFWYQQALGQGPEFLTYFQNEAQLDKSGLPSDRFFAERPEGSVSTLKIQRTQQEDSAVYLCASSLETGEGELFFGSGTQLSVL.

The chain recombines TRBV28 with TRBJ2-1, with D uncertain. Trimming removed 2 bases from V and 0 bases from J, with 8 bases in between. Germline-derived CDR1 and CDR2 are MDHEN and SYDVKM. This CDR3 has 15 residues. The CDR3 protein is CASSLHFTSYNEQFF. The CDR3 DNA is TGTGCCAGCAGTTTACACTTTACCTCCTACAATGAGCAGTTCTTC.

DNA of the CDR3: TGTGCCAGCAGCTCCAGGACTAGCGCCAGCTCCTACAATGAGCAGTTCTTC. Residues: CASSSRTSASSYNEQFF. This rearrangement joins TRBV11-2 to TRBJ2-1, with 9 bases identical to TRBD2. Trimming at V came to 4 bases and at J to 0 bases, leaving 7 bases not matched to a gene. The CDR3 length is 17 residues. The V gene's germline CDR1 is SGHAT and CDR2 FQNNGV.

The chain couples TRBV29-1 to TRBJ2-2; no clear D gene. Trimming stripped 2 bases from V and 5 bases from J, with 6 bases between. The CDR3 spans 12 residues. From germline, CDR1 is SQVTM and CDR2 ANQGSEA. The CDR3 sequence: CSVETETGELFF. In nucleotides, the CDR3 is TGCAGCGTTGAAACGGAAACCGGGGAGCTGTTTTTT.

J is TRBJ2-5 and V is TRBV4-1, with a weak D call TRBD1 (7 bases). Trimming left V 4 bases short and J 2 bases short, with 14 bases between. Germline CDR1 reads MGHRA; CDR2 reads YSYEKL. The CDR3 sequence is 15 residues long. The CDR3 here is CASSRRDSLQETQYF. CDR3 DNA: TGCGCCAGCAGCCGGCGGGACAGCTTACAAGAGACCCAGTACTTC.

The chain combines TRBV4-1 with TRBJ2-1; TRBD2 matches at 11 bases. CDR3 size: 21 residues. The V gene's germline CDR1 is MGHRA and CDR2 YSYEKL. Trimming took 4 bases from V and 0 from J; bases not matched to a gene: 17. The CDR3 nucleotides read TGCGCCAGCAGCCTTGGACCGGGACTAGCGGCAGGGGATAGCTCCTACAATGAGCAGTTCTTC. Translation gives CASSLGPGLAAGDSSYNEQFF.

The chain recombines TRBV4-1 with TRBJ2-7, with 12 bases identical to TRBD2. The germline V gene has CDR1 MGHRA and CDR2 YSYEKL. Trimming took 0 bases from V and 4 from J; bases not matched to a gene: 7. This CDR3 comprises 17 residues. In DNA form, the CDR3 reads TGCGCCAGCAGCCAAGATAGACTAGCGGGAGTTCGGTACGAGCAGTACTTC. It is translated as CASSQDRLAGVRYEQYF.

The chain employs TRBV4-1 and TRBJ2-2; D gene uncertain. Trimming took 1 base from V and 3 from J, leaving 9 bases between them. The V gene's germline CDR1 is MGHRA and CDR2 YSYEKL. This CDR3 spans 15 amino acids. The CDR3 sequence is CASSQVWDHTGELFF. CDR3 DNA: TGCGCCAGCAGCCAAGTTTGGGATCACACCGGGGAGCTGTTTTTT.

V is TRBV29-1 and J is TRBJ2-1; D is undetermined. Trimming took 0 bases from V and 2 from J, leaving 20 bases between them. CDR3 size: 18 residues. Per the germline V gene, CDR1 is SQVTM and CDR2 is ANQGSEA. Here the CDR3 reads CSVEDLGTGDIPYNEQFF. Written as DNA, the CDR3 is TGCAGCGTTGAAGATCTAGGAACTGGGGATATTCCCTACAATGAGCAGTTCTTC.

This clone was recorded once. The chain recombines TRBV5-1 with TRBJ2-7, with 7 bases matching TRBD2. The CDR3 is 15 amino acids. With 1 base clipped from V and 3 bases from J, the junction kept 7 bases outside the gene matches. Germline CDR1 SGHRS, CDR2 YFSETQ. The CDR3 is CASSLSAGAVYEQYF. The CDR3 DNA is TGCGCCAGCAGCTTGTCCGCGGGAGCGGTCTACGAGCAGTACTTC.

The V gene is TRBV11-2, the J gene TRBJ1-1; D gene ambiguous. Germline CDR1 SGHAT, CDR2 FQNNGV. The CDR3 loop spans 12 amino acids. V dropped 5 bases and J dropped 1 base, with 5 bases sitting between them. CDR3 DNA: TGTGCCAGCAGCGAACGGAACACTGAAGCTTTCTTT. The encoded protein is CASSERNTEAFF.

CDR3 loop: CASSPPEGMNTEAFF. Here the CDR3 DNA reads TGTGCCAGCAGTCCCCCGGAGGGTATGAACACTGAAGCTTTCTTT. The chain is built from TRBV28 and TRBJ1-1; D uncertain. The CDR3 runs to 15 residues. Germline V gene sequence: CDR1 MDHEN, CDR2 SYDVKM. The germline V and J ends were trimmed by 5 bases and 0 bases, with 13 bases remaining between them.